The clone carrying this TCR beta chain was seen only a few times. The data originate from a study of blood T cell repertoires in COVID-19. Study-level background: Samples taken during acute and convalescent COVID-19 were collected in the United States, Italy and Spain.

Assay used: immunoSEQ multiplex PCR; TCRdb lists only in-frame clones, some missing. Of about 150,000 clones listed, 80% to 90% are singletons. Germline lookup yields CDR1 MDHEN and CDR2 SYDVKM. The V end was cut by 4 bases, the J end by 3 bases, with 21 bases between. The CDR3 sequence is 17 residues long. The chain uses TRBV28 and TRBJ2-5, with a possible D match to TRBD1 (8 bases). The sequencing input was peripheral blood. This receptor was obtained from a woman aged 55-69 years with active COVID-19. CDR3 sequence: CASSSGVWTGREETQYF. CDR3 nucleotides: TGTGCCAGCAGTTCAGGGGTATGGACAGGGAGGGAAGAGACCCAGTACTTC.